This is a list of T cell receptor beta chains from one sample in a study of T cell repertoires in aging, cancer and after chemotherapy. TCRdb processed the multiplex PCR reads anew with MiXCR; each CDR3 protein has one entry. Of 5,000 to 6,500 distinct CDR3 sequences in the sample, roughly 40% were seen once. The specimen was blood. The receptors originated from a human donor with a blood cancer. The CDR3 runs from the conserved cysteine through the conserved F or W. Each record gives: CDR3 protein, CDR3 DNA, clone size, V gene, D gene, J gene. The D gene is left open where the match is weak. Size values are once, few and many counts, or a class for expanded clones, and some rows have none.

CDR3 protein: CSASRYSGPQEQFF
CDR3 DNA: TGCAGTGCTAGTCGGTACTCCGGGCCCCAGGAGCAGTTCTTC
clone size: -
V gene: TRBV20-1
D gene: -
J gene: TRBJ2-1

CDR3 protein: CASTSLGTGGGTGELFF
CDR3 DNA: TGTGCCAGTACCTCACTAGGGACAGGGGGCGGGACCGGGGAGCTGTTTTTT
clone size: -
V gene: TRBV19
D gene: TRBD1
J gene: TRBJ2-2

CDR3 protein: CASSYLTGARQETQYF
CDR3 DNA: TGTGCCAGCAGTTACCTTACGGGGGCTCGTCAAGAGACCCAGTACTTC
clone size: few
V gene: TRBV27
D gene: -
J gene: TRBJ2-5

CDR3 protein: CASTTSGRRNEQFF
CDR3 DNA: TGTGCCAGTACGACTAGCGGGAGGAGGAATGAGCAGTTCTTC
clone size: few
V gene: TRBV27
D gene: TRBD2
J gene: TRBJ2-1

CDR3 protein: CASSPPPGRGTEAFF
CDR3 DNA: TGTGCCAGCTCACCACCCCCGGGTAGGGGCACTGAAGCTTTCTTT
clone size: -
V gene: TRBV18
D gene: -
J gene: TRBJ1-1

CDR3 protein: CASSVLQGLGGYTF
CDR3 DNA: TGTGCCAGTAGTGTCCTTCAGGGGCTTGGTGGCTACACCTTC
clone size: few
V gene: TRBV19
D gene: -
J gene: TRBJ1-2

CDR3 protein: CASSSTSGGAASTDTQYF
CDR3 DNA: TGTGCCAGCAGTTCGACTAGCGGGGGAGCCGCTAGCACAGATACGCAGTATTTT
clone size: -
V gene: TRBV6-6
D gene: TRBD2
J gene: TRBJ2-3

CDR3 protein: CASSAGTGPSFSYNEQFF
CDR3 DNA: TGTGCCAGCAGTGCCGGGACAGGGCCCTCCTTCTCCTACAATGAGCAGTTCTTC
clone size: -
V gene: TRBV12-3/TRBV12-4
D gene: TRBD1
J gene: TRBJ2-1

CDR3 protein: CASSFGGMGNQPQHF
CDR3 DNA: TGTGCCAGCAGTTTTGGAGGGATGGGCAATCAGCCCCAGCATTTT
clone size: -
V gene: TRBV6-4
D gene: -
J gene: TRBJ1-5

CDR3 protein: CASSSYGLAGAPTQYF
CDR3 DNA: TGTGCCAGCAGTTCCTATGGACTAGCGGGAGCTCCAACCCAGTACTTC
clone size: few
V gene: TRBV27
D gene: TRBD2
J gene: TRBJ2-5

CDR3 protein: CSAAPTGGAYEQYF
CDR3 DNA: TGCAGTGCGGCCCCTACAGGGGGGGCCTACGAGCAGTACTTC
clone size: -
V gene: TRBV20-1
D gene: -
J gene: TRBJ2-7

CDR3 protein: CASSSDRGVGQPQHF
CDR3 DNA: TGTGCCAGCAGTTCGGACAGGGGGGTCGGACAGCCCCAGCATTTT
clone size: few
V gene: TRBV6-2/TRBV6-3
D gene: TRBD1
J gene: TRBJ1-5

CDR3 protein: CASSPPSTDTQYF
CDR3 DNA: TGTGCCAGCTCACCACCCTCCACAGATACGCAGTATTTT
clone size: -
V gene: TRBV18
D gene: -
J gene: TRBJ2-3

CDR3 protein: CAIMAVSGVSYNEQFF
CDR3 DNA: TGTGCCATCATGGCCGTCAGCGGAGTTTCCTACAATGAGCAGTTCTTC
clone size: once
V gene: TRBV11-1
D gene: -
J gene: TRBJ2-1

CDR3 protein: CASSPRWPTSTGELFF
CDR3 DNA: TGTGCCAGCAGCCCGCGCTGGCCGACGAGCACCGGGGAGCTGTTTTTT
clone size: -
V gene: TRBV7-2
D gene: -
J gene: TRBJ2-2

CDR3 protein: CASSEALAGGIGSYNEQFF
CDR3 DNA: TGTGCCAGCAGTGAGGCCCTAGCGGGAGGGATCGGGTCCTACAATGAGCAGTTCTTC
clone size: -
V gene: TRBV6-1
D gene: TRBD2
J gene: TRBJ2-1

CDR3 protein: CASSSGTQYYNEQFF
CDR3 DNA: TGTGCCAGTAGTTCCGGGACTCAATACTACAATGAGCAGTTCTTC
clone size: -
V gene: TRBV19
D gene: -
J gene: TRBJ2-1

CDR3 protein: CASSPPGEGYTF
CDR3 DNA: TGTGCCAGCAGCCCGCCAGGGGAGGGCTACACCTTC
clone size: -
V gene: TRBV7-6
D gene: -
J gene: TRBJ1-2

CDR3 protein: CASSRQGQYF
CDR3 DNA: TGTGCCAGCAGCCGACAGGGACAGTACTTC
clone size: medium-sized
V gene: TRBV5-6
D gene: TRBD1
J gene: TRBJ2-7

CDR3 protein: CASSRQRSSYEQYF
CDR3 DNA: TGTGCCAGCAGTCGTCAGCGTAGCTCCTACGAGCAGTACTTC
clone size: medium-sized
V gene: TRBV6-5
D gene: -
J gene: TRBJ2-7

CDR3 protein: CSASAYNEQFF
CDR3 DNA: TGCAGTGCTAGTGCGTACAATGAGCAGTTCTTC
clone size: few
V gene: TRBV20-1
D gene: -
J gene: TRBJ2-1

CDR3 protein: CASSVEAGTVTDTQYF
CDR3 DNA: TGTGCCAGCAGCGTAGAGGCAGGGACAGTTACAGATACGCAGTATTTT
clone size: -
V gene: TRBV9
D gene: TRBD1
J gene: TRBJ2-3

CDR3 protein: CASSLVRTGEGTDTQYF
CDR3 DNA: TGTGCCAGCAGCTTGGTCCGGACAGGGGAGGGCACAGATACGCAGTATTTT
clone size: -
V gene: TRBV5-6
D gene: TRBD1
J gene: TRBJ2-3

CDR3 protein: CASTHAGGHNEQFF
CDR3 DNA: TGTGCCAGCACCCACGCCGGGGGCCACAATGAGCAGTTCTTC
clone size: few
V gene: TRBV27
D gene: -
J gene: TRBJ2-1

CDR3 protein: CASSRTTSGSYNEQFF
CDR3 DNA: TGCGCCAGCAGCAGAACGACTAGCGGTTCCTACAATGAGCAGTTCTTC
clone size: -
V gene: TRBV7-6
D gene: TRBD2
J gene: TRBJ2-1

CDR3 protein: CASRPWGSGTETQYF
CDR3 DNA: TGTGCCAGTAGACCTTGGGGTAGCGGGACAGAGACCCAGTACTTC
clone size: -
V gene: TRBV27
D gene: TRBD2
J gene: TRBJ2-5

CDR3 protein: CASSLSQGAHEQYF
CDR3 DNA: TGTGCCAGCAGCCTCTCGCAGGGGGCCCACGAGCAGTACTTC
clone size: -
V gene: TRBV12-3/TRBV12-4
D gene: TRBD1
J gene: TRBJ2-7

CDR3 protein: CASSLVGLVAYNEQFF
CDR3 DNA: TGTGCCAGCAGCTTGGTTGGGTTAGTGGCCTACAATGAGCAGTTCTTC
clone size: -
V gene: TRBV5-5
D gene: -
J gene: TRBJ2-1